This TCR beta chain emerged from a study of T cells after yellow fever vaccination. Study summary: Low-cell-number fractions were prepared with SMART-Seq v4 Ultra Low Input.

Study results and caveats: Only a small proportion of the clonotypes turned up in both the CD4 and the CD8 compartments, likely arising from convergent recombination. After the booster, 96% of CD4 and about nine tenths of CD8 primary-response clones were re-detected.

Germline CDR1 reads LNHDA; CDR2 reads SQIVND (reference sequence). This CDR3 has 13 amino acids. V lost 4 bases and J 4 bases, leaving 10 bases between the germline ends. Note on this clonotype: Its target is unknown.

Production of TCR cDNA was by 5'RACE template switching, which also added a universal primer site and UMIs. TCRdb reanalysed the 5' RACE reads using MiXCR and keeps one entry per CDR3 protein. Of a few hundred thousand distinct CDR3 sequences in the sample, 6% to 8% were seen once. The genes are TRBV19 and TRBJ1-2; no clear D. The material sequenced was CD4+ T cells sorted from PBMCs, taken on the day of the yellow fever booster vaccination. This clonotype originated in a man aged 30 to 39 who received the YFV17D yellow fever vaccine. CDR3 loop: CASSTSSGYGYTF. CDR3 in DNA: TGTGCCAGTAGTACTTCTTCAGGCTATGGCTACACCTTC.